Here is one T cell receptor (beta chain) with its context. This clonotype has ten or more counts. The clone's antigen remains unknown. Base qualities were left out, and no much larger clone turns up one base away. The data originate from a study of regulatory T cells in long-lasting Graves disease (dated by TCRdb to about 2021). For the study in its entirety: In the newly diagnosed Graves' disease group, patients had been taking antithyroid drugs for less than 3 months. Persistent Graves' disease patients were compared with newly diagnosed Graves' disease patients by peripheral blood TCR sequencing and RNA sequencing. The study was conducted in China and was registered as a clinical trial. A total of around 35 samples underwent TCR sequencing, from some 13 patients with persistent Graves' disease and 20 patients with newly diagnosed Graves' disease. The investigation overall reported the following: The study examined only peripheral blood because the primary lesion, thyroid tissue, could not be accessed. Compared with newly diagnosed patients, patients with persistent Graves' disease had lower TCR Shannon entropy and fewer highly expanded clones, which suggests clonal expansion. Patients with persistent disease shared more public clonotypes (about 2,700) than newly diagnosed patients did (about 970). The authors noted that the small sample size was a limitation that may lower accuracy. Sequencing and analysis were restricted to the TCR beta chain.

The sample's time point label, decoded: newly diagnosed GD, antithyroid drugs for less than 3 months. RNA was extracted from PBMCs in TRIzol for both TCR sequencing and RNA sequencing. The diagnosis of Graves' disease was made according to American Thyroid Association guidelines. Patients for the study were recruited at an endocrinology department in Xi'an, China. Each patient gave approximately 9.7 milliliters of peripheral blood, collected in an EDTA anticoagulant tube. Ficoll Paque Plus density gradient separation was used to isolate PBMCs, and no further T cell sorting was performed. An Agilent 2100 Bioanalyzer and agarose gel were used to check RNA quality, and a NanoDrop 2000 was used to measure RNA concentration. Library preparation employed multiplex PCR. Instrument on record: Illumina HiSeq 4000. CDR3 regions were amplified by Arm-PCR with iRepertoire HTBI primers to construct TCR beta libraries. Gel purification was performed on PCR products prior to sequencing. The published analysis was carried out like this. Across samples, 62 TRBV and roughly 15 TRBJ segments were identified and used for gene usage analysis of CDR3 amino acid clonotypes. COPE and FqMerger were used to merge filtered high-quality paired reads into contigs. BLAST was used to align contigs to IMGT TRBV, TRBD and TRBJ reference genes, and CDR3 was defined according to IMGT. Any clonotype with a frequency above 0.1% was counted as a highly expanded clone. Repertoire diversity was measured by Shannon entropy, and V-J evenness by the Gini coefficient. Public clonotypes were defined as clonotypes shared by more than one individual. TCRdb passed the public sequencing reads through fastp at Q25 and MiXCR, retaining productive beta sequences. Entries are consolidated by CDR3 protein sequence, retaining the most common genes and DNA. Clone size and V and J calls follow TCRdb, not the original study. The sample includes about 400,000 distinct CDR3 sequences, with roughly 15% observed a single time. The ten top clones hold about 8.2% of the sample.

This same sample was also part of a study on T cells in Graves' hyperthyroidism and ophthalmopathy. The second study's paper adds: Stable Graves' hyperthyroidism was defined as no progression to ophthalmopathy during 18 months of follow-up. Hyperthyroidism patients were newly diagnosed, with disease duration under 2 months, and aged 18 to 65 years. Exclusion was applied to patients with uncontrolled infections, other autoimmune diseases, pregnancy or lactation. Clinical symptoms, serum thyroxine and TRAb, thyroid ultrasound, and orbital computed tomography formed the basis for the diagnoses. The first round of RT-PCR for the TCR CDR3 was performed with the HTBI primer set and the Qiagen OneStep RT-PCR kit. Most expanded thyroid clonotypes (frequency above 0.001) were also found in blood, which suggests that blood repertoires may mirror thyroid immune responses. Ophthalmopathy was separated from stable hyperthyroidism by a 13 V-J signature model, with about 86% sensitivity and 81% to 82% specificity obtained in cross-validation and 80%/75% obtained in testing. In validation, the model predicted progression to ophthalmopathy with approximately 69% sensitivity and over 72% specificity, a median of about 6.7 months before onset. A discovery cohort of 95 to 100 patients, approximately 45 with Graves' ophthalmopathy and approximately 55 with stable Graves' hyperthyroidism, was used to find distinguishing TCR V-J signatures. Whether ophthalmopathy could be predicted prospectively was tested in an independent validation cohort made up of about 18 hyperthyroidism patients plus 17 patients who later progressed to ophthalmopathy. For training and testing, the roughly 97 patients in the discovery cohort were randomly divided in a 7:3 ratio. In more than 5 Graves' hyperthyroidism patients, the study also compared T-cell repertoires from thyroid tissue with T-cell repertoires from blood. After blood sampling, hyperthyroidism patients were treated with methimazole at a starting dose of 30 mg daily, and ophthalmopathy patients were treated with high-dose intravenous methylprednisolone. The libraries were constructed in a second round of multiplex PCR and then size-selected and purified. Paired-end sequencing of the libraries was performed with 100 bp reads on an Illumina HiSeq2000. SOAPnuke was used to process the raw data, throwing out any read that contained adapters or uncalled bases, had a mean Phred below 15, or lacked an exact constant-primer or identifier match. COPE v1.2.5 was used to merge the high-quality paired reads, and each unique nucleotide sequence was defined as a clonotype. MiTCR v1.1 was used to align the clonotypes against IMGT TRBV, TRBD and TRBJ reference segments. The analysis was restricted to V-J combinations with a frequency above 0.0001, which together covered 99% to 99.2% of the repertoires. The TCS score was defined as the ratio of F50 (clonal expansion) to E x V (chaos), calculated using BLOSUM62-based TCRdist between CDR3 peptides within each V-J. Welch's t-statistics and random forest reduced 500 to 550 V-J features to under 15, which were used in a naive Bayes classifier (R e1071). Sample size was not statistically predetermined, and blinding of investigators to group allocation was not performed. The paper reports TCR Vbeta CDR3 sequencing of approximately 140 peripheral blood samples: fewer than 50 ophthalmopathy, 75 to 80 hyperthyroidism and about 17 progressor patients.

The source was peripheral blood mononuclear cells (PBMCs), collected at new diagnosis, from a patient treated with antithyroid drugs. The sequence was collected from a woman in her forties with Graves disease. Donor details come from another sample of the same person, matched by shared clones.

The DNA reads as follows: TGTGCCAGCAGCTTAGGAGTAGCGGGAGAGGCCTACAATGAGCAGTTCTTC. Its product reads: CASSLGVAGEAYNEQFF. The chain joins TRBV11-3 to TRBJ2-1; TRBD2 aligns with 9 central bases. Germline trimming: 1 base from V, 2 bases from J; junction bases outside gene matches: 6. Including cysteine and phenylalanine, the CDR3 has 17 amino acids. CDR3 DNA is the only sequence kept; it has 51 bases, read in frame from the first base. From the germline V gene, CDR1 is SGHNT and CDR2 is YENEEA.